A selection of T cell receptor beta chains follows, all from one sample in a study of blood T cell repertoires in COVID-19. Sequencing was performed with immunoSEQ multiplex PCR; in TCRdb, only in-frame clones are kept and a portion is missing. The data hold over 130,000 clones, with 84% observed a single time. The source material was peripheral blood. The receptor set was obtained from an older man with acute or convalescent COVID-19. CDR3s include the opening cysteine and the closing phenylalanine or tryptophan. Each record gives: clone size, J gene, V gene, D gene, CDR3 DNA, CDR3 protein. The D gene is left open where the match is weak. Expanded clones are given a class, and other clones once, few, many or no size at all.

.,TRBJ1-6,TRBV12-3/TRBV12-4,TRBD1,TGTGCCAGCGCAGGGGACAGGGCTAGGCCCCTCCACTTT,CASAGDRARPLHF
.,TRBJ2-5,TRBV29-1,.,TGCAGCGTTGAGGGCCAGGGGATAGAGACCCAGTACTTC,CSVEGQGIETQYF
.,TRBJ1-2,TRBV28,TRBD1,TGTGCCAGCAGTTTAGCTCGGGACAGGGGTGGCTACACCTTC,CASSLARDRGGYTF
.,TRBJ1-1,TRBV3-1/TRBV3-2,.,TGTGCCAGCAGCCAAGGATCGGCAGGTACTGAAGCTTTCTTT,CASSQGSAGTEAFF
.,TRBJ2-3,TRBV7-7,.,TGTGCTAGCAGCCGGGATGTACGGGATACGCAGTATTTT,CASSRDVRDTQYF
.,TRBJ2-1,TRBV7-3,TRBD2,TGTGCCAGCAGCTTAATGGGGCGGGAGGGCCTTGATGAGCAGTTCTTC,CASSLMGREGLDEQFF
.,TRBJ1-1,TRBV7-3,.,TGTGCCAGCAGCGTGACATCGAACACTGAAGCTTTCTTT,CASSVTSNTEAFF
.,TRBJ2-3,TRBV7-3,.,TGTGCCAGCAGCCGAACTATGGGACCAGGGGGGCGAGATACGCAGTATTTT,CASSRTMGPGGRDTQYF
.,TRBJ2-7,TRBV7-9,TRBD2,TGTGCCAGCAGCTTGGCCCACTCGACTAGCGGGAGTTTTTACGAGCAGTACTTC,CASSLAHSTSGSFYEQYF
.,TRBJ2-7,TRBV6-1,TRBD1,TGTGCCAGCAGTGAAGGGCAGGGGGTGGGGGAGCAGTACTTC,CASSEGQGVGEQYF
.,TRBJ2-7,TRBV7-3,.,TGTGCCAGCAGCGCCCTGGGGGGTGCTAGGTACGAGCAGTACTTC,CASSALGGARYEQYF
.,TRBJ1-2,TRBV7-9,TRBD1,TGTGCCAGCAGCCCGGGGACAGTGTCTTTTGGCTACACCTTC,CASSPGTVSFGYTF
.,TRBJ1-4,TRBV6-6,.,TGTGCCAGCATGGAGGGGCTGGGGCGGGATGAAAAACTGTTTTTT,CASMEGLGRDEKLFF
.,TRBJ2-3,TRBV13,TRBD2,TGTGCCAGCAGCTTTAAAAGCGGGGGAACAGATACGCAGTATTTT,CASSFKSGGTDTQYF
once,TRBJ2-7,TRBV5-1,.,TGCGCCAGCAGCTTCTCCCAGGGGACCTACGAGCAGTACTTC,CASSFSQGTYEQYF
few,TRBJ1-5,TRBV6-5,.,TGTGCCGCAAGTCGGGGTACGGATCAGCCCCAGCATTTT,CAASRGTDQPQHF